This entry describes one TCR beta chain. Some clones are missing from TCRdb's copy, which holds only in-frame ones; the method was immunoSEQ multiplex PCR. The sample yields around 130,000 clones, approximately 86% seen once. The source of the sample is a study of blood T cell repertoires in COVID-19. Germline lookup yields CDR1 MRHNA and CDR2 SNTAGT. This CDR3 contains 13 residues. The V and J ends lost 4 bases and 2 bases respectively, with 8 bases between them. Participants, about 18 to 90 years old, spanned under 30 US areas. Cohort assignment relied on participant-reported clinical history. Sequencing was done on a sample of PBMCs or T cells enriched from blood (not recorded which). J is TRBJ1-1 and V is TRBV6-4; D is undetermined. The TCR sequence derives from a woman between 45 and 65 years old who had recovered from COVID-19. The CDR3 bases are TGTGCCAGCAGTGCTAACCCTAACACTGAAGCTTTCTTT. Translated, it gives CASSANPNTEAFF.